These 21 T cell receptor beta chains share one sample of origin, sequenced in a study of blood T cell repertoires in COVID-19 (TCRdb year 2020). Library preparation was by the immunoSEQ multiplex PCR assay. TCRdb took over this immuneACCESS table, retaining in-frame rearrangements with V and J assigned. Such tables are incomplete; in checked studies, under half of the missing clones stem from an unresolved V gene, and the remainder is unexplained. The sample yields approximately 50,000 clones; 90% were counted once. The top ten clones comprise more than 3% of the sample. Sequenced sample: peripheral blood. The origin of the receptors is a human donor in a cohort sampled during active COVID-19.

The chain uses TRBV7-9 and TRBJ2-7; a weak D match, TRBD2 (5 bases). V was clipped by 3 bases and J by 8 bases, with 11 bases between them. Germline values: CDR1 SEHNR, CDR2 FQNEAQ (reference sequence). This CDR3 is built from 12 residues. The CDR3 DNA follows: TGTGCCAGCAGCTTTACTAGTGTTAAGCAGTACTTC. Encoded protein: CASSFTSVKQYF.

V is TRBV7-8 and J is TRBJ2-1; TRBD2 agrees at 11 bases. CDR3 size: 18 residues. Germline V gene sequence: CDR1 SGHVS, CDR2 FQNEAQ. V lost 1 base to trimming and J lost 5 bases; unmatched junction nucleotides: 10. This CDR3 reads CASSLEASGRIRNNEQFF. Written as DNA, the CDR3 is TGTGCCAGCAGCTTAGAAGCTAGCGGGAGGATCAGAAACAATGAGCAGTTCTTC.

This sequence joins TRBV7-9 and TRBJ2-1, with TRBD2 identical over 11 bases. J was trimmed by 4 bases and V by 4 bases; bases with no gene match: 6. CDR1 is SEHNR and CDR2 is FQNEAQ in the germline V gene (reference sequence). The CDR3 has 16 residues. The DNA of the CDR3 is TGTGCCAGCAGCTCAACACTAGCGGGAGCGTACAATGAGCAGTTCTTC. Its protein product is CASSSTLAGAYNEQFF.

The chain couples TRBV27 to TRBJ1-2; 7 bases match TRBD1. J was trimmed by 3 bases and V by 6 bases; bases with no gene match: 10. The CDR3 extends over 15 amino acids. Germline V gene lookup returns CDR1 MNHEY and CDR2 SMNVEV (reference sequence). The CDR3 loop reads CASRPTWTGDYGYTF. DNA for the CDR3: TGTGCCAGCAGGCCCACCTGGACAGGCGACTATGGCTACACCTTC.

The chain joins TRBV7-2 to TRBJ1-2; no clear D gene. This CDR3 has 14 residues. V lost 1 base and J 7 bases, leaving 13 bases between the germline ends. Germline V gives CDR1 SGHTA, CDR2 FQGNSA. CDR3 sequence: CASSLEGGLGGYTF. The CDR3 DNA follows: TGTGCCAGCAGCTTAGAGGGCGGGCTGGGTGGCTACACCTTC. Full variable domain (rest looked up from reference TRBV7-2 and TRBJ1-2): GAGVSQSPSNKVTEKGKDVELRCDPISGHTALYWYRQSLGQGLEFLIYFQGNSAPDKSGLPSDRFSAERTGGSVSTLTIQRTQQEDSAVYLCASSLEGGLGGYTFGSGTRLTVV.

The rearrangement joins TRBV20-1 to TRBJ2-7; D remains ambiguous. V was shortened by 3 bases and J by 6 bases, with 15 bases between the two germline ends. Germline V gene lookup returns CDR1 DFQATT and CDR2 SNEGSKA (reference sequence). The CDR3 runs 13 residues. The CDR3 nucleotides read TGCAGTGCTAGTTTCCGTCAGGTTTCCGAGCAGTACTTC. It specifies CSASFRQVSEQYF.

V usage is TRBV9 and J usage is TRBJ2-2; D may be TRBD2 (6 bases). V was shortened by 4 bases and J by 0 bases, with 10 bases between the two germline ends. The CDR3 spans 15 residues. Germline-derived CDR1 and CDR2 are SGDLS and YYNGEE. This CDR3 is CASSTGSPNTGELFF. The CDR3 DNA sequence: TGTGCCAGCAGCACCGGGAGCCCGAACACCGGGGAGCTGTTTTTT. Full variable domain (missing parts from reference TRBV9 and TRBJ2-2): DSGVTQTPKHLITATGQRVTLRCSPRSGDLSVYWYQQSLDQGLQFLIQYYNGEERAKGNILERFSAQQFPDLHSELNLSSLELGDSALYFCASSTGSPNTGELFFGEGSRLTVL.

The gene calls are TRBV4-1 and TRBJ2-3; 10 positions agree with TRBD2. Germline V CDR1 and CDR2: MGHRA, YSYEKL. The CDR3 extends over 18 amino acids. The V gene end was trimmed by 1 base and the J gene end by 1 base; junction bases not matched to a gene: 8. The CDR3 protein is CASSQGGGLAGGTDTQYF. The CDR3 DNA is TGCGCCAGCAGCCAAGGGGGGGGGCTAGCGGGAGGCACAGATACGCAGTATTTT.

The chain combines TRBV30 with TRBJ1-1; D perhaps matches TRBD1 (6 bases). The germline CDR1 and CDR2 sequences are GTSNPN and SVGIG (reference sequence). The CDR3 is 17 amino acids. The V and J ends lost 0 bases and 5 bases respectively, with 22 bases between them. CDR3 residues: CAWSVIPRGGRGTEAFF. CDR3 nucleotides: TGTGCCTGGAGTGTAATCCCCCGAGGGGGGCGGGGGACTGAAGCTTTCTTT.

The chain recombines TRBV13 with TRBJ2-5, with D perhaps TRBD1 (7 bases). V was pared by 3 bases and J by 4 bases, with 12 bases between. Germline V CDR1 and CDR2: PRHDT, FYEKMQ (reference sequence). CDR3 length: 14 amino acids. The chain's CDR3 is CASSLNRGGETQYF. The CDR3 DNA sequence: TGTGCCAGCAGCTTGAACAGGGGAGGAGAGACCCAGTACTTC.

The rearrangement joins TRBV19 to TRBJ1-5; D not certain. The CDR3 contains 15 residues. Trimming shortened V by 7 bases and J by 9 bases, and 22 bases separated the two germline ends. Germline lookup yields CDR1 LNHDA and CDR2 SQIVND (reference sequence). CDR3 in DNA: TGTGCCAGTACCCCTCGCCGGGAGAAGCCAGTGCCCCAGCATTTT. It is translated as CASTPRREKPVPQHF.

Here the CDR3 reads CASSALAGRYEQYF. CDR3 coding DNA: TGTGCCAGCAGCGCCCTAGCGGGCCGTTACGAGCAGTACTTC. The J gene is TRBJ2-7, the V gene TRBV5-6; 8 bases are shared with TRBD2. V shed 4 bases, J shed 4 bases, and the junction held 7 bases outside the gene matches. CDR1 and CDR2 from the germline V gene are SGHDT and YYEEEE. This CDR3 is 14 amino acids long.

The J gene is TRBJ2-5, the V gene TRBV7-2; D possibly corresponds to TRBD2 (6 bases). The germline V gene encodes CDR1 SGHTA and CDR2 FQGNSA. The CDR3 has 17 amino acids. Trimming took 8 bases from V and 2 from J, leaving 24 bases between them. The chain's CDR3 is CASRVTSTWSRQETQYF. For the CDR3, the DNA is TGTGCCAGCCGGGTTACTAGCACCTGGTCGCGACAAGAGACCCAGTACTTC.

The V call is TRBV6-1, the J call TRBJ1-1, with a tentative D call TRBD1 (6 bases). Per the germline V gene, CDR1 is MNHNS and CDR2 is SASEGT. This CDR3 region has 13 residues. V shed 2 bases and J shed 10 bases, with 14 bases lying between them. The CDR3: CASSENGQGRAFF. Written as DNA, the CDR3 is TGTGCCAGCAGTGAAAATGGCCAGGGGAGAGCTTTCTTT.

CDR3: CASSFDRAGGNTIYF. DNA of the CDR3: TGTGCCAGCAGTTTTGACAGGGCGGGAGGAAACACCATATATTTT. The chain uses TRBV3-1 (or the pseudogene TRBV3-2) and TRBJ1-3; 7 bases align to TRBD1. V lost 6 bases to trimming and J lost 4 bases; unmatched junction nucleotides: 9. Germline V CDR1 and CDR2: LGHDT, YNNKEL (reference sequence). CDR3 length: 15 residues.

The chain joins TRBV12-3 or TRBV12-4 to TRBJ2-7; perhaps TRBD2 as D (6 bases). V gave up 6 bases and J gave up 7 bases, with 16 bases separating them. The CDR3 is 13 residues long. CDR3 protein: CASSPSGESEQYV. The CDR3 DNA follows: TGTGCCAGCAGCCCCTCGGGGGAGTCGGAGCAGTACGTC.

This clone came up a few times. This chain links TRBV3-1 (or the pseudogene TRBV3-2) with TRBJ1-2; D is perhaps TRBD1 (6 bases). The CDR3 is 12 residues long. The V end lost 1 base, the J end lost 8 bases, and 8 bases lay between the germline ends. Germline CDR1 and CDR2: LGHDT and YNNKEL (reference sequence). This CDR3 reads CASSQARGGYTF. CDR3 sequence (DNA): TGTGCCAGCAGCCAAGCCAGGGGAGGCTACACCTTC.

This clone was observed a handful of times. CDR3 protein: CASTPPGQGTEQYF. The CDR3 region has the DNA TGCGCCAGCACCCCCCCCGGACAGGGGACCGAGCAGTACTTC. This chain links TRBV10-2 with TRBJ2-7; TRBD1 agrees at 9 bases. V dropped 7 bases and J dropped 6; count of bases not matched to a gene: 10. This CDR3 has 14 amino acids. Looked up from germline, CDR1 is WSHSY and CDR2 is SAAADI.

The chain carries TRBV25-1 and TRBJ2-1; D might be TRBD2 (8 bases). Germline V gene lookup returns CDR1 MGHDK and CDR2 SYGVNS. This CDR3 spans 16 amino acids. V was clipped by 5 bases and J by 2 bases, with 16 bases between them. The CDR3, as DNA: TGTGCCAGCAGTCCAGGGGGTAGCGGGACCTACAATGAGCAGTTCTTC. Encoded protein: CASSPGGSGTYNEQFF.

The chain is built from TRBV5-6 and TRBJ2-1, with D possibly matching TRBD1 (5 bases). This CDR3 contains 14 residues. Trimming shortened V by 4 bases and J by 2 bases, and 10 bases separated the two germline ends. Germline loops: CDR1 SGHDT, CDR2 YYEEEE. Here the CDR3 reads CASSPEGAYNEQFF. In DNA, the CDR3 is TGTGCCAGCAGCCCGGAAGGGGCCTACAATGAGCAGTTCTTC.

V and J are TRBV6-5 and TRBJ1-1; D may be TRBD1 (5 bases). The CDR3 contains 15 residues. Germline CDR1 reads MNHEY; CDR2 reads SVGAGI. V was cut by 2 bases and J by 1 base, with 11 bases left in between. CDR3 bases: TGTGCCAGCAGTTACCGTGGGGGGTGGAACACTGAAGCTTTCTTT. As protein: CASSYRGGWNTEAFF.